This T cell receptor (beta chain) was sequenced during a study of blood T cell repertoires in COVID-19. Whole-study context: Acute and convalescent COVID-19 specimens originated in the United States, Italy and Spain. In each case, the material was cDNA or gDNA derived from T cells, B-cell-depleted T cells, or PBMCs.

The CDR3 loop spans 14 amino acids. The junction had 2 bases not matched to a gene; V was cut back by 0 bases and J by 7 bases. Germline V gives CDR1 SGHNT, CDR2 YYREEE (reference sequence). In the original analysis: Cell counts per sample came from amplifying reference gene primers. Generated by immunoSEQ multiplex PCR, the TCRdb table keeps only in-frame clones and is missing some. V and J calls and clone size are those listed in that table; D and trimming were worked out from the DNA. The repertoire holds some 43,000 clones, with approximately 84% as singletons. The clonotype was recovered from a man in his fifties or sixties with active COVID-19. V and J are TRBV5-4 and TRBJ2-1; 9 nucleotides line up with TRBD1. Sequences were obtained from peripheral blood. The CDR3: CASSLGTGDNEQFF. CDR3 nucleotides: TGTGCCAGCAGCTTGGGGACAGGGGATAATGAGCAGTTCTTC.